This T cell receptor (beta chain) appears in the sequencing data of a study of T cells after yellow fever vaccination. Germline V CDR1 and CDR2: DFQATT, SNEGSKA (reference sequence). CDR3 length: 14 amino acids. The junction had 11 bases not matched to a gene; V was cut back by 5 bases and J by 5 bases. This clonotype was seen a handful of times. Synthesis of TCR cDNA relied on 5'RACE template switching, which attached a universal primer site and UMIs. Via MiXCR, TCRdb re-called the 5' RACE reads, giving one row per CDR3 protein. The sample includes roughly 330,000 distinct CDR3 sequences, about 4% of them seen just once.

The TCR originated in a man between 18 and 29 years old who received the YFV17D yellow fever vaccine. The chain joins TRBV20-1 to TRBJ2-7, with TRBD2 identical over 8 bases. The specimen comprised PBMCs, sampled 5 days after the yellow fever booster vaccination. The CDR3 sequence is CSAPAASGSDEQYV. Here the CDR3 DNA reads TGCAGTGCTCCAGCGGCTAGCGGGTCCGACGAGCAGTACGTC.